This TCR beta chain was identified in a study of shared clonotypes between healthy human individuals. Study-wide context: Researchers assigned three CD4 naive, three CD4 memory, two CD8 naive and one CD8 memory plate to each donor.

For each subset, genomic DNA was distributed in equal portions over several immunoSEQ plates. Clones were read by immunoSEQ multiplex PCR, and TCRdb kept only the in-frame ones, dropping some. The sample carries fewer than 3 million clones, around 93% recorded once. The length of the CDR3 is 18 residues. V lost 3 bases, J lost 0 bases, and 8 bases stayed unmatched. Germline CDR1 and CDR2: KGHSH and LQKENI. The sequence was obtained from a man aged 18 to 29 in good health. Some clones in this sample may be carry-over from other donors' samples. This chain uses TRBV18 with TRBJ2-3, with TRBD2 matching 11 bases. Specimen: naive CD4+ T cells from PBMCs. Subset denoted: CD45RA+ positively selected. In DNA, the CDR3 is TGTGCCAGCTCACCTTTTGGACTAGCGGGTCGTAGCACAGATACGCAGTATTTT. It translates to CASSPFGLAGRSTDTQYF.